This note documents a single T cell receptor (beta chain) sequence. Its antigen is currently unknown. The CDR3 contains 16 residues. CDR1 is MRHNA and CDR2 is SNTAGT in the germline V gene. V dropped 6 bases and J dropped 0 bases, with 15 bases sitting between them. Primers for the PCR totalled 60 Vbeta and 13 Jbeta. Libraries were prepared by immunoSEQ multiplex PCR; TCRdb keeps only in-frame clonotypes and omits some of them. Among 200,000 or so clones, more than 65% were seen once, and the ten largest hold approximately 1.5%. The data derive from a study of cytomegalovirus exposure and HLA in healthy donors. In the study overall: HLA-typed donors contributed 65 million to 95 million unique TCRs, which were held in an early data release.

Study findings and constraints: Through in vitro validation, three CMV-associated chains were shown to be specific for CMV antigens. Both high specificity and high sensitivity reportedly marked the classifier's diagnosis of cytomegalovirus status. Most TCR sequences were seen very rarely across donors, but some public TCRs occurred in many.

The chain is built from TRBV6-4 and TRBJ2-1; D might be TRBD2 (6 bases). Material: PBMCs. The receptor was derived from a man aged 50-60 years in good health and CMV-seronegative. CDR3 bases: TGTGCCAGCAGCTCCTTAGCGGAGAGCTCCTACAATGAGCAGTTCTTC. It specifies CASSSLAESSYNEQFF.